This T cell receptor (beta chain) emerged from a study of blood T cell repertoires in COVID-19. Study as a whole: Nucleic acid was either cDNA or gDNA, and it came from T cells, B-cell-depleted T cells, or PBMCs.

Clones were read by immunoSEQ multiplex PCR, and TCRdb kept only the in-frame ones, dropping some. The sample has roughly 260,000 clones; approximately 90% are singletons. The germline gives CDR1 SGDLS, CDR2 YYNGEE. The germline V and J ends were trimmed by 0 bases and 3 bases, with 6 bases remaining between them. This CDR3 has 13 residues. This chain connects TRBV9 to TRBJ1-1; D unclear. This receptor was identified in a woman aged 25 to 45 with acute COVID-19. Sample: PBMCs or T cells enriched from blood (not recorded which). Here the CDR3 reads CASSVVADTEAFF. The CDR3 region has the DNA TGTGCCAGCAGCGTAGTAGCGGACACTGAAGCTTTCTTT.